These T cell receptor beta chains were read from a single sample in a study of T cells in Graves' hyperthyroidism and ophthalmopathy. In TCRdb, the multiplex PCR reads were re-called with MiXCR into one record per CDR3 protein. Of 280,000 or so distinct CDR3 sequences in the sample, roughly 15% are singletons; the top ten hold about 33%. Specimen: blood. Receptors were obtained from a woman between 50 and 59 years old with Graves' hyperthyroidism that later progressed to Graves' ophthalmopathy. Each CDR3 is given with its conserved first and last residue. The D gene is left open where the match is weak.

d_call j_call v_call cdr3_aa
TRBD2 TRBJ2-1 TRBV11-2 CAGSWAARAGLGNEQFF
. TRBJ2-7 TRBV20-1 CSANQGANEQYF
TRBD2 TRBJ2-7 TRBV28 CASSSPLLAGAFYEQYF
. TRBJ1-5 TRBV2 CASRDDNQPQHF
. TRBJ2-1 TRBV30 CAWSATTNEQFF
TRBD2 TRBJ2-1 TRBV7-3 CASSLLAGVGEQFF
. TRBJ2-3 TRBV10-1 CASSVKGFTDTQYF
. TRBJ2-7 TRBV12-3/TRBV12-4 CASSFPQGREYEQYF
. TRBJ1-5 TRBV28 CASSSSLGSNQPQHF
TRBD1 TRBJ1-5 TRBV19 CASSITGGNFDQPQHF
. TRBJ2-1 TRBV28 CASTPWASVGEQFF
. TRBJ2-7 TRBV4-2 CASSQESGSYEQYF
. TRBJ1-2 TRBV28 CASSSLGGRENYGYTF
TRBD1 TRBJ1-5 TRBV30 CAWSVKQGDQPQHF
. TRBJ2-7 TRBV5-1 CASSLSPGASYEQYF
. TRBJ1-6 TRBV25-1 CASSQGWNSPLHF
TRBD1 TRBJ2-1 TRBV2 CASERDRGNEQFF